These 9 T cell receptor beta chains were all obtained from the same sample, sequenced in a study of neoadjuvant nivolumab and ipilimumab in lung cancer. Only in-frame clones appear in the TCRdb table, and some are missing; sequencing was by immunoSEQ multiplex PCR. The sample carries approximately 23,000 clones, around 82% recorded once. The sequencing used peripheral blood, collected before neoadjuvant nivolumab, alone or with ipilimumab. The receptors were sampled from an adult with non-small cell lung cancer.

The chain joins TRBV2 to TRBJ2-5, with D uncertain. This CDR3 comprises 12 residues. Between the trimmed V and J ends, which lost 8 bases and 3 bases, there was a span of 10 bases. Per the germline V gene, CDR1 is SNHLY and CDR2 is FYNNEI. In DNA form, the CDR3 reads TGTGCCAGCCGAGAGGCCGAAGAGACCCAGTACTTC. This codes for CASREAEETQYF.

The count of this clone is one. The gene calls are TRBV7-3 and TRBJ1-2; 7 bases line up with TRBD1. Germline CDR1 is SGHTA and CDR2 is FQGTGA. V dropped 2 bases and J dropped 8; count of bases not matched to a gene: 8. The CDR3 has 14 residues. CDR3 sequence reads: CASSLGGGAGGYTF. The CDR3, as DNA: TGTGCCAGCAGCTTAGGAGGGGGCGCAGGGGGCTACACCTTC.

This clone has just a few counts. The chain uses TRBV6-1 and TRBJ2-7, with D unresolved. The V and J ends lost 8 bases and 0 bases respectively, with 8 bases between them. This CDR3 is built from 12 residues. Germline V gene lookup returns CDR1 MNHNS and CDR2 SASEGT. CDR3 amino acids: CASARSSYEQYF. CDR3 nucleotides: TGTGCCAGCGCGAGAAGCTCCTACGAGCAGTACTTC.

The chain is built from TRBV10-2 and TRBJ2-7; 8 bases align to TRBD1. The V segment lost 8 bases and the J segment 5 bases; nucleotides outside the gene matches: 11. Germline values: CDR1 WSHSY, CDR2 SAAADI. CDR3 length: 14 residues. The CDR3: CASVSGQDIHEQYF. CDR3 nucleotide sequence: TGCGCCAGCGTTTCGGGACAGGACATCCACGAGCAGTACTTC.

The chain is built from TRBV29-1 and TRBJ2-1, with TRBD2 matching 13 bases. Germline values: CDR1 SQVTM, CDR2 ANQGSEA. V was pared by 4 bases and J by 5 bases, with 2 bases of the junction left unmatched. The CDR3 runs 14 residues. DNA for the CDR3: TGCAGCGTTGGTGGACTAGCGGGAGACAATGAGCAGTTCTTC. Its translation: CSVGGLAGDNEQFF.

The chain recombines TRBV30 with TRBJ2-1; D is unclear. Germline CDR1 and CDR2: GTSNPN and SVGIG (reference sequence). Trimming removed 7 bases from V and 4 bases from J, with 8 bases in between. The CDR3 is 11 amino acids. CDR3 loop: CASTLYNEQFF. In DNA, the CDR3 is TGTGCCTCTACCCTGTACAATGAGCAGTTCTTC.

CDR3 in amino acids: CASSLGQGLGQYF. The CDR3 DNA is TGTGCCAGCAGCTTAGGACAGGGCCTCGGGCAGTACTTC. V usage is TRBV7-6 and J usage is TRBJ2-7; 7 bases line up with TRBD1. The CDR3 covers 13 residues. In germline, CDR1 is SGHVS, CDR2 FNYEAQ. V lost 1 base, J lost 9 bases, and 6 bases stayed unmatched.

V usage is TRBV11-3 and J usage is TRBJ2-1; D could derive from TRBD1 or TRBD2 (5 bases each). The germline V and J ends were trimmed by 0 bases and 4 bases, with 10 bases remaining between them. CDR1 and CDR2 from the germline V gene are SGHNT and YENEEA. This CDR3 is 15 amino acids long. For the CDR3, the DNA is TGTGCCAGCAGCTTAGAGGGGACGAAATACAATGAGCAGTTCTTC. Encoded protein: CASSLEGTKYNEQFF.

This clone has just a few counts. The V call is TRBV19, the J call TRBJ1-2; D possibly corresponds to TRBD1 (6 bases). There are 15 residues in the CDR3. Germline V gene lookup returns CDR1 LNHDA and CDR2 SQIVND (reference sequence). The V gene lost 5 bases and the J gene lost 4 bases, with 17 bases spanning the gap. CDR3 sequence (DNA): TGTGCCAGTAGTCCCCGTATGGGGGCTGGCTATGGCTACACCTTC. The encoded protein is CASSPRMGAGYGYTF.